This T cell receptor (beta chain) is drawn from a study of T cell responses to AZD1222 COVID-19 vaccine. Points on this clone: What it binds is not known.

Overall study findings and caveats: At baseline, seropositivity was found in only a handful of AZD1222 recipients. White British people made up most donors, females outnumbered males, and clonal diversity was possibly underestimated. Researchers took repertoire samples only after the peak T cell response had come. The breadth and depth of Spike-specific TCRs increased once two AZD1222 doses had been given.

The table came from immunoSEQ multiplex PCR; TCRdb's copy has only in-frame clones and leaves some out. The data show some 120,000 clones, around 87% seen once. CDR1 MNHEY and CDR2 SVGAGI come from the germline V gene. This CDR3 is 13 amino acids long. J lost 12 bases, V lost 9 bases, and 8 bases had no gene match. The V and J genes are TRBV6-5 and TRBJ1-6; the match to TRBD1 covers 10 bases. This receptor was identified in an adult in good health. This sample comprised peripheral blood, obtained on day 0 of AZD1222 vaccination. CDR3 nucleotide sequence: TGTGCCAGTCCCCCGGGACAGGGGTTACCCCTCCACTTT. Amino acid sequence: CASPPGQGLPLHF.